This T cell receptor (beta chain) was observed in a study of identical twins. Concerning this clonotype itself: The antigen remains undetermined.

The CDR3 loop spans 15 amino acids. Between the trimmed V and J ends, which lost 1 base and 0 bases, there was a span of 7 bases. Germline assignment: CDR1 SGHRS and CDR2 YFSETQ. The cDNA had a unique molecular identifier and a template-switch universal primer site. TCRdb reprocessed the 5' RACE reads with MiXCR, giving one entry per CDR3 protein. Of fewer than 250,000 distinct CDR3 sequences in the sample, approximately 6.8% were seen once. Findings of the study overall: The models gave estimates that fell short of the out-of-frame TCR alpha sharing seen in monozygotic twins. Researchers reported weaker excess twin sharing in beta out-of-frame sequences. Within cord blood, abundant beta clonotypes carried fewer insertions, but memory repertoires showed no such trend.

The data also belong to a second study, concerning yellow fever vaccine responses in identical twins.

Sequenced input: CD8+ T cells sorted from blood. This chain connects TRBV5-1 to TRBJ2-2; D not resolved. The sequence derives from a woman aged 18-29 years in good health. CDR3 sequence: CASSLSVSNTGELFF. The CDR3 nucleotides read TGCGCCAGCAGCTTGTCAGTATCGAACACCGGGGAGCTGTTTTTT. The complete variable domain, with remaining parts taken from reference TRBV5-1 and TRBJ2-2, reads KAGVTQTPRYLIKTRGQQVTLSCSPISGHRSVSWYQQTPGQGLQFLFEYFSETQRNKGNFPGRFSGRQFSNSRSEMNVSTLELGDSALYLCASSLSVSNTGELFFGEGSRLTVL.